This T cell receptor beta chain derives from a study of blood T cells in healthy people across ages (dated by TCRdb to about 2015). Describing the broader study: In model experiments, template switching captured about one uniquely barcoded TCR beta cDNA molecule for every two T cells. Using deep sequencing normalized with unique cDNA molecular identifiers, the study measured how TCR beta repertoire diversity changes with age. Four age groups were formed from the donors: young (average approximately 17 years), middle-aged (more than 35), aged (62) and long-lived (more than 75). To avoid experimental bias, donors of different ages were randomly spread across the sequencing lanes. Two additional independent replicas of 1 million unique cDNA reads from the same blood draw were analyzed for two donors (one aged 18 to 30 and one aged 80 or older). Points the paper makes about the study in general: The CMV infection status of donors was not known, potentially confounding age-related changes in expanded clonotypes. Because profiling used bulk unsorted PBMCs, naive and antigen-experienced compartments could not be compared conclusively. The long-lived group showed more naive CD4+ T cells, fewer expanded clones and increased TCR diversity than the aged group, suggesting age selection. As age increased, observed TCR beta diversity per million T cells dropped in a roughly linear way, and a significant reduction was already evident by age about 40. There was a strong correlation between observed TCR beta diversity and the percentage of naive T cells measured by flow cytometry. Estimates of total diversity from one million sequenced T cells were regarded as lower bounds and underestimates.

From V the trimming removes 4 bases and from J it removes 8 bases, while the gene matches leave 6 bases of the junction unaccounted for. The CDR3 contains 14 residues, cysteine and phenylalanine counted. The sequence is cut down to CDR3 DNA, 42 bases in frame from base 1. From the germline V gene (reference sequence), CDR1 is LGHDT and CDR2 is YNNKEL. A remark on this clonotype: Its antigen is not yet known. No per-base quality is available; no much larger clone lies one base away.

Receptor amplification or capture employed 5' RACE. TCRdb records Illumina HiSeq 2500 as the sequencer. A second roughly 6 to 12 cycle PCR used a sample-barcoded 5' primer and a J-beta primer mix. A unique molecular identifier was introduced onto each TCR beta cDNA molecule by a template-switch 5' adaptor carrying 12 random nucleotides. Each sample yielded at least 2.5 million CDR3-containing paired-end reads. The Mint cDNA synthesis kit, primed by a TRBC-specific oligonucleotide, was used to synthesize first-strand cDNA from all RNA. After uracil-DNA glycosylase treatment, a first 18-cycle PCR used universal primers M1SS and BC2_uni_R on all cDNA. On the study's bioinformatics: Each sample was normalized by randomly selecting 1 million high-quality reads, each carrying a distinct molecular identifier. Instead of being binned into consensus sequences, reads that shared molecular identifiers were thrown out. CDR3 identification, clonotype clustering and error correction used MiTCR with a Q25 quality threshold and the strictest error-elimination algorithm. A nonparametric unseen species model with Euler transformation was used to estimate a lower bound on total TCR beta diversity. The raw public reads went through TCRdb reprocessing: fastp at Q25, MiXCR clone calling, in-frame beta chains kept. Each CDR3 protein gets just one entry, which takes the most common genes and DNA from the rows behind it. Clone size and V and J calls follow TCRdb, not the original study. This sample lists about 1.4 million distinct CDR3 sequences; around 59% were detected once. Jointly, the top ten make up 5% to 7% of the sample.

Donors were about 36 systemically healthy Caucasian individuals from Russia aged roughly 6 to 95 years. About 10 milliliters of peripheral blood were collected from each donor into EDTA-treated Vacutainer tubes. Ficoll-Paque density-gradient centrifugation was used to isolate PBMCs, with at least 7 million obtained per sample. Trizol reagent was used to extract total RNA from the PBMCs, yielding at least 5.5 micrograms per sample. For every donor, flow cytometry on a PBMC aliquot measured the percentage of naive CD45RAhigh/CD27high T cells. This receptor chain uses TRBV3-1 and TRBJ2-3; 10 junctional bases match TRBD2. The specimen sequenced was blood. The sequence derives from a man younger than 30 in good health. The CDR3 region reads CASSPLAGVGTQYF. The sequenced DNA is TGTGCCAGCAGCCCCCTAGCGGGGGTAGGTACGCAGTATTTT.